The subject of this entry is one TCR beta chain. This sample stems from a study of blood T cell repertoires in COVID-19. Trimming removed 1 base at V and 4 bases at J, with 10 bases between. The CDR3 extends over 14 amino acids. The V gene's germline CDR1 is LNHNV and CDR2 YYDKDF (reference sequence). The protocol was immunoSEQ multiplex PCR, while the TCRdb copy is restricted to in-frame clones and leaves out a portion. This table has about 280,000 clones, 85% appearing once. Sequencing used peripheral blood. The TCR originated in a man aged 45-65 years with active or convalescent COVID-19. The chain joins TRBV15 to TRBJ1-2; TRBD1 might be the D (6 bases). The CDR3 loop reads CATSRGGQSYGYTF. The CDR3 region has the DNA TGTGCCACCAGCAGAGGAGGACAGAGCTATGGCTACACCTTC. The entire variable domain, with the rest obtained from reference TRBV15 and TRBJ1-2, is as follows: DAMVIQNPRYQVTQFGKPVTLSCSQTLNHNVMYWYQQKSSQAPKLLFHYYDKDFNNEADTPDNFQSRRPNTSFCFLDIRSPGLGDTAMYLCATSRGGQSYGYTFGSGTRLTVV.